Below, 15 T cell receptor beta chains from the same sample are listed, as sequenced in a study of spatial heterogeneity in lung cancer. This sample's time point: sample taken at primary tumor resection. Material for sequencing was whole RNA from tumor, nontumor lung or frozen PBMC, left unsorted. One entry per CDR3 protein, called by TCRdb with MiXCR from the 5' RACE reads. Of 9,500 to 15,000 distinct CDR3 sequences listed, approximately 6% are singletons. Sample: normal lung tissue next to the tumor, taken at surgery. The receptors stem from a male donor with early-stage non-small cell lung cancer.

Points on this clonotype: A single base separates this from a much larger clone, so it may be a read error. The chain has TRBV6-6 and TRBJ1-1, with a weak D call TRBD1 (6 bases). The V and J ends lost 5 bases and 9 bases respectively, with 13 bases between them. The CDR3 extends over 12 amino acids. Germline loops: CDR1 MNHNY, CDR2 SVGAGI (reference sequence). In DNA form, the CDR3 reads TGTGCCAGCAGTCCACAGGGTAAAAAAGCTTTCTTT. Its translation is CASSPQGKKAFF.

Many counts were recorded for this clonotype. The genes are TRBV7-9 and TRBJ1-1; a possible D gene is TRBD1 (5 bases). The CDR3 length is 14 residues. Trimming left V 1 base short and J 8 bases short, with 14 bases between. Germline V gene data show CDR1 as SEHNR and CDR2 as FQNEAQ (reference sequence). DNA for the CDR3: TGTGCCAGCAGCTTAGGCGTACAGGCGCCCGAAGCTTTCTTT. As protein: CASSLGVQAPEAFF. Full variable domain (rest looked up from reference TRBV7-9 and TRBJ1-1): DTGVSQNPRHKITKRGQNVTFRCDPISEHNRLYWYRQTLGQGPEFLTYFQNEAQLEKSRLLSDRFSAERPKGSFSTLEIQRTEQGDSAMYLCASSLGVQAPEAFFGQGTRLTVV.

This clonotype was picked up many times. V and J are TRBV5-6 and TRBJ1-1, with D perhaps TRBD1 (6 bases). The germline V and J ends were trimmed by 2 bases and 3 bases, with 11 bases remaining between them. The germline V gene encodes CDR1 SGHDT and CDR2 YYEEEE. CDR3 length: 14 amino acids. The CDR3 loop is CASSLQGRDTEAFF. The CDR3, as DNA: TGTGCCAGCAGCTTACAGGGAAGGGACACTGAAGCTTTCTTT.

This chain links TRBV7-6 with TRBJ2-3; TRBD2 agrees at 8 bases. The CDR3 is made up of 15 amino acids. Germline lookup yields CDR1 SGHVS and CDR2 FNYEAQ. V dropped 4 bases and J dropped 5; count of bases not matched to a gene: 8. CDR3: CASSSRGETRDTQYF. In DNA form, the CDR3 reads TGTGCCAGCAGCTCGCGGGGGGAGACTAGAGATACGCAGTATTTT.

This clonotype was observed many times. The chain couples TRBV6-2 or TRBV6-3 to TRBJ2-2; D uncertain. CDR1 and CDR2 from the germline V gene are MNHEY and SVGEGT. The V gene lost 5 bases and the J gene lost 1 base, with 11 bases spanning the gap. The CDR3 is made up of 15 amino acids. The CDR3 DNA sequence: TGTGCCAGCAGTCCCGACGGAAGGAACACCGGGGAGCTGTTTTTT. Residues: CASSPDGRNTGELFF.

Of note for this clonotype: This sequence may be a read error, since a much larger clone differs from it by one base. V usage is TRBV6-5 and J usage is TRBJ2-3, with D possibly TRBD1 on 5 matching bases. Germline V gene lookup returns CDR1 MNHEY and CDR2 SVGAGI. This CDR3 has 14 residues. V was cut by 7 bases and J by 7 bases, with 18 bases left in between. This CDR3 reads CASKTSLQVNTQYF. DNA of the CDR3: TGTGCCAGCAAGACCAGCTTACAGGTGAATACGCAGTATTTT.

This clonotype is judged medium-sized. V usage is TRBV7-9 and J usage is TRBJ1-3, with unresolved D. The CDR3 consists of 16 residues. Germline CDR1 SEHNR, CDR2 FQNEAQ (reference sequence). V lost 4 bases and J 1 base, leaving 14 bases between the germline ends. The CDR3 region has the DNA TGTGCCAGCAGCTCGCGCCGGGTAGGGTCTGGAAACACCATATATTTT. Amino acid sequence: CASSSRRVGSGNTIYF. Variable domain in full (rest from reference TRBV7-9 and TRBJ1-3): DTGVSQNPRHKITKRGQNVTFRCDPISEHNRLYWYRQTLGQGPEFLTYFQNEAQLEKSRLLSDRFSAERPKGSFSTLEIQRTEQGDSAMYLCASSSRRVGSGNTIYFGEGSWLTVV.

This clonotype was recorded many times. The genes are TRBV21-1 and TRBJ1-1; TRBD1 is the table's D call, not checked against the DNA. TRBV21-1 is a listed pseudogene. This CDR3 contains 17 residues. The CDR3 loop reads CASLKPGAGGLNTEAFF. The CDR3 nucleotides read TGTGCCAGCTTAAAACCCGGGGCAGGGGGTCTGAACACTGAAGCTTTCTTT.

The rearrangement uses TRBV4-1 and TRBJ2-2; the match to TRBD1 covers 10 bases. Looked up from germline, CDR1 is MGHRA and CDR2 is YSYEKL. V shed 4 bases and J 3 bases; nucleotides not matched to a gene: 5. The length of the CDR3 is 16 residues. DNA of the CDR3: TGCGCCAGCAGCCTGCGACAGGGGGCGGACACCGGGGAGCTGTTTTTT. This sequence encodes CASSLRQGADTGELFF.

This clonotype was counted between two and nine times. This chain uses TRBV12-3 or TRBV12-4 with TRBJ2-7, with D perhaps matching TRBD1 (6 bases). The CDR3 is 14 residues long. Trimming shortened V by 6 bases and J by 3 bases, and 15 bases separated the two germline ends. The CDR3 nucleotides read TGTGCCAGCAGCCTAATACAGGGCGTCTACGAGCAGTACTTC. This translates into CASSLIQGVYEQYF.

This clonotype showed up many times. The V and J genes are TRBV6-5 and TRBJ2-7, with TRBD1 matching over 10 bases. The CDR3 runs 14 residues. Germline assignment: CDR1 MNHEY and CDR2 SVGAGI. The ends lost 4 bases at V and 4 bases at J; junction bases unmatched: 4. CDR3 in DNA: TGTGCCAGCAGTTCTCCGGGACAGGGGTACGAGCAGTACTTC. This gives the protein CASSSPGQGYEQYF.

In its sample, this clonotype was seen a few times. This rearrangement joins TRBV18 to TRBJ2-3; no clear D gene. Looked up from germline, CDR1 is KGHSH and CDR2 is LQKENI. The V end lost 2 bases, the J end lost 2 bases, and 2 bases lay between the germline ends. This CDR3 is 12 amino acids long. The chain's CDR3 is CASSPSTDTQYF. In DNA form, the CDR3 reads TGTGCCAGCTCACCATCCACAGATACGCAGTATTTT.

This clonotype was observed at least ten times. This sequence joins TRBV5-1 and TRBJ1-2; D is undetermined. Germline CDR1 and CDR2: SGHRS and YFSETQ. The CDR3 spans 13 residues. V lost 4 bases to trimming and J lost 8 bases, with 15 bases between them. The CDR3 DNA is TGCGCCAGCAGCGTAGACGGGCCAGTAGGCTACACCTTC. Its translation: CASSVDGPVGYTF.

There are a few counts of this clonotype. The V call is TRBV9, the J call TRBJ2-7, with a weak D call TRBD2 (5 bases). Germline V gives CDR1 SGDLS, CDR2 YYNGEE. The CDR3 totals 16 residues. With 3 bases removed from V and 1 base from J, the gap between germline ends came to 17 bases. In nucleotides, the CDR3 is TGTGCCAGCAGCGCGAGGGATCTAGCTCCGTCCTACGAGCAGTACTTC. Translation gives CASSARDLAPSYEQYF.

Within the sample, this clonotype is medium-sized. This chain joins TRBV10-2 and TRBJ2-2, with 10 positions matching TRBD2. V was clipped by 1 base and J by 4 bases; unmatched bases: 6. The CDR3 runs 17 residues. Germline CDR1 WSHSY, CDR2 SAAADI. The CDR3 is CASSEWASGSGTGELFF. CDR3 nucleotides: TGCGCCAGCAGTGAGTGGGCTAGCGGGAGTGGCACCGGGGAGCTGTTTTTT.